This T cell receptor (beta chain) was identified in a study of CD8+CD57+ T cells in acquired aplastic anemia. In the study overall: The mean DNA yield obtained from sorted CD4+ and CD8+ cells came to 3 to 3.5 ug. Where healthy donors were concerned, CD4+ cells averaged approximately 11 million reads.

This clonotype was recorded many times. Its antigen remains unidentified. CDR1 and CDR2 from the germline V gene are SGHAT and FQNNGV. The CDR3 consists of 16 residues. Trimming removed 5 bases at V and 1 base at J, with 16 bases between. Whole-study findings and limits: Found in both controls and patients were around 31 CD8+ CDR3 sequences. With respect to CD8+ Simpson's diversity, patients and controls did not differ significantly.

Genomic DNA templated the TCR beta VDJ and CDR3 profiling. TCRdb called the reads again in MiXCR, with one record for every CDR3 protein. The table has about 130,000 distinct CDR3 sequences, around two fifths seen once. The receptor's source is a human donor in good health, serving as a control. J is TRBJ2-3 and V is TRBV11-2, with D perhaps TRBD2 (6 bases). The sample comprised sorted CD4+, CD8+, or CD8+CD57+ T cells (not recorded which) from PBMCs. The DNA for the CDR3 is TGTGCCAGCAGCCCAAATCAGGGACTCGGCACAGATACGCAGTATTTT. The encoded protein is CASSPNQGLGTDTQYF.